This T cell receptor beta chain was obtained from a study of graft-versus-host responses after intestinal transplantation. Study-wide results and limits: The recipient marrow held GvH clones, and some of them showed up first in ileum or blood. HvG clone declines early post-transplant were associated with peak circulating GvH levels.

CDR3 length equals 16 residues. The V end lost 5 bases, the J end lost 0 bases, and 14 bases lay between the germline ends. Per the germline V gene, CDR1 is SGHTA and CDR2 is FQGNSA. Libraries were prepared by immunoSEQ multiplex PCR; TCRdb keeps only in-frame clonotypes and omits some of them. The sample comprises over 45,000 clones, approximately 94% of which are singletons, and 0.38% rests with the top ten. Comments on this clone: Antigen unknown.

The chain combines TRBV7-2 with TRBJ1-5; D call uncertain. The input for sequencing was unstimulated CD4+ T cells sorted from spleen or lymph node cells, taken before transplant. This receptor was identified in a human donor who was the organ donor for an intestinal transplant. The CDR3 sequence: CASSRVSGGSNQPQHF. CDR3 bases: TGTGCCAGCAGCCGGGTGTCCGGAGGTAGCAATCAGCCCCAGCATTTT. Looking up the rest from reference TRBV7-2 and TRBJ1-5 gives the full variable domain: GAGVSQSPSNKVTEKGKDVELRCDPISGHTALYWYRQSLGQGLEFLIYFQGNSAPDKSGLPSDRFSAERTGGSVSTLTIQRTQQEDSAVYLCASSRVSGGSNQPQHFGDGTRLSIL.